Listed below are T cell receptor beta chains from one sample, sequenced in a study of post-analysis software for immune sequencing data. TCRdb re-called the PCR reads with MiXCR, one entry per CDR3 protein. The table shows 250,000 to 300,000 distinct CDR3 sequences, with 36% occurring only once. Specimen: blood. All receptors derive from a girl aged 5 to 17 with multiple sclerosis. The CDR3 runs from the conserved cysteine through the conserved F or W. The D gene is left open where the match is weak. Only some rows state a clone size, as once, few, many or a class for expanded clones.

J gene: TRBJ1-1
clone size: .
D gene: .
V gene: TRBV25-1
CDR3 protein: CASDTGPWRTEAFF
CDR3 DNA: TGTGCCAGCGATACAGGACCCTGGCGAACTGAAGCTTTCTTT

J gene: TRBJ2-2
clone size: few
D gene: .
V gene: TRBV19
CDR3 protein: CASSIRQGLTGERFF
CDR3 DNA: TGTGCCAGTAGTATCCGGCAGGGGTTAACCGGGGAGCGGTTTTTT

J gene: TRBJ1-5
clone size: few
D gene: .
V gene: TRBV20-1
CDR3 protein: CSARPTLGQPQHF
CDR3 DNA: TGCAGTGCTAGACCTACCCTCGGACAGCCCCAGCATTTT

J gene: TRBJ1-2
clone size: few
D gene: TRBD1
V gene: TRBV2
CDR3 protein: CASSPPGQGKANYGYTF
CDR3 DNA: TGTGCCAGCTCCCCCCCGGGACAGGGAAAGGCTAACTATGGCTACACCTTC

J gene: TRBJ2-5
clone size: once
D gene: .
V gene: TRBV14
CDR3 protein: CANRGVQYF
CDR3 DNA: TGTGCCAACCGTGGGGTCCAGTACTTC

J gene: TRBJ2-5
clone size: .
D gene: TRBD2
V gene: TRBV6-1
CDR3 protein: CASREIGLAVNQETQYF
CDR3 DNA: TGTGCCAGCAGGGAAATAGGACTAGCGGTAAACCAAGAGACCCAGTACTTC

J gene: TRBJ2-5
clone size: many
D gene: .
V gene: TRBV20-1
CDR3 protein: CSARDSKDQETQYF
CDR3 DNA: TGCAGTGCTAGAGACTCGAAGGATCAAGAGACCCAGTACTTC

J gene: TRBJ1-1
clone size: many
D gene: TRBD1
V gene: TRBV11-2
CDR3 protein: CASSPHPTGPRGEAFF
CDR3 DNA: TGTGCCAGCAGCCCCCACCCGACAGGGCCTCGGGGGGAAGCTTTCTTT

J gene: TRBJ1-2
clone size: many
D gene: .
V gene: TRBV5-5
CDR3 protein: CASSRNIGSANYGYTF
CDR3 DNA: TGTGCCAGCAGCCGGAATATAGGTAGCGCTAACTATGGCTACACCTTC

J gene: TRBJ2-2
clone size: .
D gene: TRBD2
V gene: TRBV5-1
CDR3 protein: CASSPREGNTGELFF
CDR3 DNA: TGCGCCAGCAGCCCTAGGGAGGGGAACACCGGGGAGCTGTTTTTT

J gene: TRBJ2-3
clone size: few
D gene: TRBD2
V gene: TRBV7-2
CDR3 protein: CASSLVQRGGDTQYF
CDR3 DNA: TGTGCCAGCAGCTTAGTCCAGCGGGGGGGGGATACGCAGTATTTT

J gene: TRBJ1-6
clone size: .
D gene: TRBD1
V gene: TRBV7-9
CDR3 protein: CASSYHELGGAGSPLHF
CDR3 DNA: TGTGCCAGCAGCTATCATGAATTAGGGGGCGCAGGTTCACCCCTCCACTTT

J gene: TRBJ2-7
clone size: many
D gene: TRBD2
V gene: TRBV7-8
CDR3 protein: CASSLGTSGGEQYF
CDR3 DNA: TGTGCCAGCAGCTTAGGGACTAGCGGAGGCGAGCAGTACTTC

J gene: TRBJ1-2
clone size: many
D gene: .
V gene: TRBV6-1
CDR3 protein: CASSEAGPDWRYTF
CDR3 DNA: TGTGCCAGCAGTGAAGCGGGGCCTGATTGGCGCTACACCTTC

J gene: TRBJ2-3
clone size: .
D gene: .
V gene: TRBV15
CDR3 protein: CATSYDRRAGTQYF
CDR3 DNA: TGTGCCACCAGCTACGACAGGAGAGCAGGTACGCAGTATTTT

J gene: TRBJ2-3
clone size: many
D gene: .
V gene: TRBV12-3/TRBV12-4
CDR3 protein: CASSGGTPTDTQYF
CDR3 DNA: TGTGCCAGCAGTGGCGGGACCCCCACAGATACGCAGTATTTT

J gene: TRBJ2-5
clone size: few
D gene: .
V gene: TRBV19
CDR3 protein: CASSRLVRETQYF
CDR3 DNA: TGTGCCAGTAGTAGACTAGTAAGAGAGACCCAGTACTTC

J gene: TRBJ1-1
clone size: few
D gene: .
V gene: TRBV20-1
CDR3 protein: CSARSSRVWNTEAFF
CDR3 DNA: TGCAGTGCTAGGTCCTCGAGGGTATGGAACACTGAAGCTTTCTTT

J gene: TRBJ2-1
clone size: many
D gene: .
V gene: TRBV12-3/TRBV12-4
CDR3 protein: CASTVTLRRNNEQFF
CDR3 DNA: TGTGCCAGCACCGTTACATTAAGGAGGAACAATGAGCAGTTCTTC

J gene: TRBJ1-5
clone size: .
D gene: .
V gene: TRBV30
CDR3 protein: CAWSESRDQPQHF
CDR3 DNA: TGTGCCTGGAGTGAATCACGAGATCAGCCCCAGCATTTT

J gene: TRBJ2-7
clone size: .
D gene: .
V gene: TRBV20-1
CDR3 protein: CSARDLGINSYEQYF
CDR3 DNA: TGCAGTGCTAGAGATTTAGGCATAAACTCCTACGAGCAGTACTTC

J gene: TRBJ1-2
clone size: many
D gene: .
V gene: TRBV28
CDR3 protein: CASSFLWGGYTF
CDR3 DNA: TGTGCCAGCAGTTTTTTGTGGGGCGGCTACACCTTC

J gene: TRBJ2-1
clone size: .
D gene: TRBD2
V gene: TRBV6-5
CDR3 protein: CASSGAGGPNNEQFF
CDR3 DNA: TGTGCCAGCAGTGGAGCGGGGGGGCCTAACAATGAGCAGTTCTTC

J gene: TRBJ1-6
clone size: many
D gene: TRBD1
V gene: TRBV27
CDR3 protein: CASSIRTGGRDSPLHF
CDR3 DNA: TGTGCCAGCAGTATAAGGACAGGCGGCAGGGATTCACCCCTCCACTTT

J gene: TRBJ1-5
clone size: .
D gene: .
V gene: TRBV20-1
CDR3 protein: CSAPRDGTNQPQHF
CDR3 DNA: TGCAGTGCTCCCCGGGATGGGACGAATCAGCCCCAGCATTTT

J gene: TRBJ1-1
clone size: .
D gene: .
V gene: TRBV4-1
CDR3 protein: CTSSPAEVGTEAFF
CDR3 DNA: TGCACCAGCAGCCCCGCCGAGGTGGGCACTGAAGCTTTCTTT

J gene: TRBJ2-7
clone size: .
D gene: .
V gene: TRBV5-1
CDR3 protein: CASRRTVSYEQYF
CDR3 DNA: TGCGCCAGCCGAAGGACAGTCTCCTACGAGCAGTACTTC

J gene: TRBJ2-7
clone size: .
D gene: TRBD1
V gene: TRBV7-9
CDR3 protein: CASSFGQGDSYEQYF
CDR3 DNA: TGTGCCAGCAGCTTTGGCCAGGGGGACTCCTACGAGCAGTACTTC

J gene: TRBJ2-3
clone size: .
D gene: .
V gene: TRBV7-2
CDR3 protein: CASSPGVGDTQYF
CDR3 DNA: TGTGCCAGCAGCCCGGGAGTAGGAGATACGCAGTATTTT

J gene: TRBJ2-1
clone size: .
D gene: TRBD2
V gene: TRBV3-1
CDR3 protein: CASSQQTIIVGTRAALKTEQFF
CDR3 DNA: TGTGCCAGCAGCCAACAGACGATTATCGTCGGGACTAGGGCGGCCCTTAAGACTGAGCAGTTCTTC

J gene: TRBJ2-5
clone size: many
D gene: .
V gene: TRBV7-2
CDR3 protein: CASSWGWGRTRLQTQYF
CDR3 DNA: TGTGCCAGCAGCTGGGGCTGGGGGCGGACTAGGCTGCAGACCCAGTACTTC

J gene: TRBJ2-7
clone size: .
D gene: .
V gene: TRBV20-1
CDR3 protein: CSAKGQGVDEQYF
CDR3 DNA: TGCAGTGCAAAAGGGCAGGGCGTCGACGAGCAGTACTTC

J gene: TRBJ1-1
clone size: .
D gene: .
V gene: TRBV12-3/TRBV12-4
CDR3 protein: CASSLQELRDGVRNTEAFF
CDR3 DNA: TGTGCCAGCAGTTTACAGGAGTTGCGGGACGGAGTACGGAACACTGAAGCTTTCTTT

J gene: TRBJ2-7
clone size: many
D gene: .
V gene: TRBV5-6
CDR3 protein: CASSSYLGEQYF
CDR3 DNA: TGTGCCAGCAGCTCCTACTTGGGCGAGCAGTACTTC